This TCR beta chain was documented in a study of blood T cell repertoires in COVID-19. Across the study: COVID-19 samples collected from the United States, Italy and Spain covered acute and convalescent phases. Sources were T cells, B-cell-depleted T cells, or PBMCs; the material itself was cDNA or gDNA.

The data were produced by immunoSEQ multiplex PCR, yet TCRdb's version contains in-frame clones alone and is incomplete. Of about 260,000 clones detected, 85% to 90% appear once; the ten largest clones hold roughly 4.3%. Participant ages covered about 18 to 90 years across approximately 25 US areas. The germline gives CDR1 MDHEN, CDR2 SYDVKM. This CDR3 has 12 amino acids. After removal of 7 bases from V and 6 bases from J, the junction contained 5 bases not matched to a gene. The sequencing sample was made of PBMCs or T cells enriched from blood (not recorded which). The chain carries TRBV28 and TRBJ1-1; 7 bases are shared with TRBD1. The clonotype originates from a woman under 40 with acute COVID-19. In DNA, the CDR3 is TGTGCCAGCACATGGGACAGTGCTGAAGCTTTCTTT. This translates into CASTWDSAEAFF.